This section outlines one TCR beta chain sequence together with its context. Compared with the rest of its sample, this clone is medium-sized (0.01 to 0.1%). Its recognized antigen is unknown. Base qualities are not provided; no much larger clone lies one nucleotide away. The data are from a study of tumor-infiltrating lymphocytes in localized non-small cell lung cancer (dated by TCRdb to the early 2020s). A note on the overall study: The cohort included patients whose samples were collected after neoadjuvant chemotherapy, as well as both smokers and never-smokers and several histologies. Each patient provided resected tumor tissue plus uninvolved lung tissue from the same patient, with the uninvolved lung tissue described as non-adjacent to the tumor. TCR sequencing was one of several integrated assays, alongside flow cytometry, multiplex immunofluorescence, RNA-seq, exome sequencing and proteomics, applied to the same patients. The overall ICON cohort was composed of about 150 surgical patients with localized non-small cell lung cancer whose tumors were resected. The paired tumor versus uninvolved lung comparison of immunoSEQ T-cell fraction included under 60 patients.

Patient enrollment in ICON started in early 2016, and the final patient was enrolled in 2018. Fresh tumor and matched uninvolved tissue for in-depth immune analyses, including TCR sequencing, were collected from a subcohort of approximately 82 patients. DNA isolated from bulk tissue, without cell sorting, was used for TCR sequencing. Study-level results and caveats: TCRbeta sequencing supported higher T cell infiltration in tumors than in uninvolved lung tissue, consistent with immunofluorescence CD3 counts. The TCR-derived T-cell fraction showed no difference between the flow cytometry-defined immunotypes IM1 (good prognosis) and IM2 (poor prognosis). Because different assays used different pieces of the same tissue, technical variation could not be distinguished from intratumor heterogeneity. Since assay coverage differed from patient to patient depending on how much tissue was available, TCR sequencing was done for only a subset of the cohort.

Taken from the germline V gene (reference sequence), the CDR1 and CDR2 loops are SEHNR and FQNEAQ. Including the terminal cysteine and phenylalanine, the CDR3 comprises 14 residues. Only the CDR3 part of the read is kept: 42 bases, read in frame from the first base. Here V drops 10 bases and J drops 6 bases, and the junction holds 13 bases not matched to any gene. The T-cell fraction in tumor and uninvolved lung tissue was obtained from TCR sequencing using the immunoSEQ assay. On the authors' methods: For survival analysis, patients were divided into high (upper tertile) and low (lower two tertiles) T-cell fraction groups, which were compared by log-rank test. A signed-rank test was used to test paired tumor versus uninvolved lung differences in T-cell fraction. The immuneACCESS repertoire file appears here via TCRdb, limited to in-frame rearrangements. These files lack a portion of the clones; in checked studies, under half of the deficit traces to unresolved V genes, and the cause of the others is not known. The V and J calls and the clone size are those of that table, but D and trimming were determined from the DNA. The sample records 6,800 or so clones, less than 70% of which are singletons. The ten largest clones take up 10% to 15% of the sample.

Specimen: uninvolved lung tissue not adjacent to the tumor. The TCR sequence derives from a human donor with non-small cell lung cancer. This receptor chain uses TRBV7-9 and TRBJ2-5; TRBD1 matches 8 bases in the middle. The CDR3 protein is CATITDRGSQTQYF. The nucleotide sequence reads TGTGCCACTATTACCGACAGGGGCTCACAGACCCAGTACTTC.